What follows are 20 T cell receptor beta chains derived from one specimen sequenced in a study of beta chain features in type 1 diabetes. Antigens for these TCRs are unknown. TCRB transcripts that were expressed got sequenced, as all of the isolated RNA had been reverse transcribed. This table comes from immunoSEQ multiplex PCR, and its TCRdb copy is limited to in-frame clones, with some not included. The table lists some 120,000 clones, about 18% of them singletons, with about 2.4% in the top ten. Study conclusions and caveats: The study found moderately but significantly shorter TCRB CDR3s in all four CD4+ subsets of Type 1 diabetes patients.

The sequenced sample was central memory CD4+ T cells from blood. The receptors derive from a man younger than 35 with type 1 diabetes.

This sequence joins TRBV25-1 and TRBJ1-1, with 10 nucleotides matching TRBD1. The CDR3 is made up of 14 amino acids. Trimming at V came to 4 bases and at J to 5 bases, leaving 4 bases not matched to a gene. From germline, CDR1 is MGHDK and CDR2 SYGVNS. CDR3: CASSGGTGVTEAFF. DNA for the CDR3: TGTGCCAGCAGTGGAGGGACAGGGGTAACTGAAGCTTTCTTT.

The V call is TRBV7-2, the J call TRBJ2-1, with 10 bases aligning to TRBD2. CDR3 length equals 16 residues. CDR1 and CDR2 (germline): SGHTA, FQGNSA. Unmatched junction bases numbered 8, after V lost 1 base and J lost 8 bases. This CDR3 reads CASSLGVAGGIDEQFF. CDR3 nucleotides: TGTGCCAGCAGCTTAGGTGTAGCGGGAGGAATTGATGAGCAGTTCTTC. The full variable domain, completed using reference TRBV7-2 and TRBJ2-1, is GAGVSQSPSNKVTEKGKDVELRCDPISGHTALYWYRQSLGQGLEFLIYFQGNSAPDKSGLPSDRFSAERTGGSVSTLTIQRTQQEDSAVYLCASSLGVAGGIDEQFFGPGTRLTVL.

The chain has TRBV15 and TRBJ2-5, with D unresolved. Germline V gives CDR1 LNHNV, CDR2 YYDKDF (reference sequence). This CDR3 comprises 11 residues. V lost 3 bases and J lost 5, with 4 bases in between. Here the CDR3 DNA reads TGTGCCACCAGCAGCCGGGAGACCCAGTACTTC. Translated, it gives CATSSRETQYF.

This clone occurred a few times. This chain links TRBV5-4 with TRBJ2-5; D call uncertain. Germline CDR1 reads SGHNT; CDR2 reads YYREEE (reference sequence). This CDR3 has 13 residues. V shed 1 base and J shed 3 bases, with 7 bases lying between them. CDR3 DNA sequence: TGTGCCAGCAGCTTGCCCGGAGAAGAGACCCAGTACTTC. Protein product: CASSLPGEETQYF.

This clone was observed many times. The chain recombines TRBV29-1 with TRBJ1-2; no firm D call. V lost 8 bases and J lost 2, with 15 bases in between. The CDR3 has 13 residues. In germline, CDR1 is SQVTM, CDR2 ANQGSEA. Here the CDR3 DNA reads TGCAGCATGAGATGGTTGGTCAACTATGGCTACACCTTC. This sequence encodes CSMRWLVNYGYTF.

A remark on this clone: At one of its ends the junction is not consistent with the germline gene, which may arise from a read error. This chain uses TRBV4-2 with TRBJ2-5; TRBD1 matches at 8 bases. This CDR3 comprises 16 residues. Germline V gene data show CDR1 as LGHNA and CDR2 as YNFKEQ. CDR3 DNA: TGTGCCAGCACCCAAAGCTGGACAGGGACTCAAGAGACCCAGTACTTC. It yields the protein CASTQSWTGTQETQYF.

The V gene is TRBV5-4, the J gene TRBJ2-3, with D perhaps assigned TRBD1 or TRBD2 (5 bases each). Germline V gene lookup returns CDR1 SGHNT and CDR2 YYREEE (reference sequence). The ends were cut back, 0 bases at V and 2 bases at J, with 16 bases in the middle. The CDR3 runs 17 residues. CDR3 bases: TGTGCCAGCAGCTTGGGTTGGGGGTTTGGAGCCACAGATACGCAGTATTTT. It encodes CASSLGWGFGATDTQYF.

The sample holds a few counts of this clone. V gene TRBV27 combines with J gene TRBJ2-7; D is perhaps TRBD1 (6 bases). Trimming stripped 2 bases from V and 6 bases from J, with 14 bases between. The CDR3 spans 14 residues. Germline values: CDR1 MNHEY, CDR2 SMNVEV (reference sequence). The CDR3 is CASSLTSAGVEQYF. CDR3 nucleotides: TGTGCCAGCAGTTTAACTTCGGCAGGGGTCGAGCAGTACTTC.

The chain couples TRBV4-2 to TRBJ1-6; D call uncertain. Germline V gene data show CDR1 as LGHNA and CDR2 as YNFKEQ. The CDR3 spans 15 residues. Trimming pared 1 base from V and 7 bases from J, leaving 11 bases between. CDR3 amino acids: CASSQARLKNSPLHF. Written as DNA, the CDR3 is TGTGCCAGCAGCCAAGCTAGACTGAAGAATTCACCCCTCCACTTT.

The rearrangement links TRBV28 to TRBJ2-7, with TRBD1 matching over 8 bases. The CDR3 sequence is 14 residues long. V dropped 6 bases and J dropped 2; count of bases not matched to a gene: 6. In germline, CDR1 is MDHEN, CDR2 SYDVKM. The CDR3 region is CASRGTGLTYEQYF. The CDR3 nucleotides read TGTGCCAGCAGGGGGACAGGACTAACCTACGAGCAGTACTTC.

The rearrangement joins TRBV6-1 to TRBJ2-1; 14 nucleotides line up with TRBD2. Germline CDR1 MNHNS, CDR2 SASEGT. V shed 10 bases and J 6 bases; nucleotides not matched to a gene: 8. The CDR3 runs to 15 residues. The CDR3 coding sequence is TGTGCCATTACCTCCGGGACTAGCGGGAGCAATGAGCAGTTCTTC. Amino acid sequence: CAITSGTSGSNEQFF.

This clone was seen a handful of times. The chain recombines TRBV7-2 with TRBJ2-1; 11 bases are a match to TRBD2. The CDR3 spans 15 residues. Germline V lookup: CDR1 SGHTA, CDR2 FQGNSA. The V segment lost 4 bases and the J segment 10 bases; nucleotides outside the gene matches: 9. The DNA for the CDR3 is TGTGCCAGCAGCTCCGACCTAGCGGGGGGAGGGGAGCAGTTCTTC. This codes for CASSSDLAGGGEQFF.

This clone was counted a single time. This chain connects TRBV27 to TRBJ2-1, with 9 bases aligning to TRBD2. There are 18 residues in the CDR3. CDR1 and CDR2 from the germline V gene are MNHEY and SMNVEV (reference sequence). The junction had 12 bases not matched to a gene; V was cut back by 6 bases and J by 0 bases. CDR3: CASRAPAGGMSSYNEQFF. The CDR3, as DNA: TGTGCCAGCAGAGCCCCAGCGGGGGGCATGAGCTCCTACAATGAGCAGTTCTTC.

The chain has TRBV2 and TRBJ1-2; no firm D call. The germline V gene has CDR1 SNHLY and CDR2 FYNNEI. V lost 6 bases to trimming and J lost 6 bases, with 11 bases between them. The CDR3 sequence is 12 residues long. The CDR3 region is CASSRGFDGYTF. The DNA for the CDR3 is TGTGCCAGCAGCCGAGGATTCGATGGCTACACCTTC.

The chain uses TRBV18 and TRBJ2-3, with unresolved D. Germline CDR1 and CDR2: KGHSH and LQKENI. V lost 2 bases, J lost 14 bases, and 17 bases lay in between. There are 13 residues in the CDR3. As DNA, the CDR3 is TGTGCCAGCTCACCAACCGATGGGCCTATTTGGTATTTT. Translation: CASSPTDGPIWYF.

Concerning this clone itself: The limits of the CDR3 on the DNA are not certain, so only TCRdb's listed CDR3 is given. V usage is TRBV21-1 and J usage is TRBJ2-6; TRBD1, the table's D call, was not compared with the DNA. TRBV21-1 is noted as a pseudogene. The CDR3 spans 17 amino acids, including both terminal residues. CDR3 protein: CASSKAGVATGANVLTF.

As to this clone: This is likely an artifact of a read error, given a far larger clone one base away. CDR3 sequence: CACGQGSEKLFF. The CDR3 DNA follows: TGTGCCTGCGGACAGGGGAGTGAAAAACTGTTTTTT. The V and J genes are TRBV30 and TRBJ1-4; 9 bases line up with TRBD1. The CDR3 is 12 residues long. V shed 6 bases and J 7 bases; nucleotides not matched to a gene: 3. Germline CDR1 is GTSNPN and CDR2 is SVGIG (reference sequence). The entire variable domain, with the rest obtained from reference TRBV30 and TRBJ1-4, is as follows: SQTIHQWPATLVQPVGSPLSLECTVEGTSNPNLYWYRQAAGRGLQLLFYSVGIGQISSEVPQNLSASRPQDRQFILSSKKLLLSDSGFYLCACGQGSEKLFFGSGTQLSVL.

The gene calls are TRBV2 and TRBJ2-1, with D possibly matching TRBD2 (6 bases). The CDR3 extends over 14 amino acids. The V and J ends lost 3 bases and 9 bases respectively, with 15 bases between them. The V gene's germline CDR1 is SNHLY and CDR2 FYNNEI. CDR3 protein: CASSEKPSASEQFF. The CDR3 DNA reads TGTGCCAGCAGTGAGAAGCCTAGCGCGAGTGAGCAGTTCTTC. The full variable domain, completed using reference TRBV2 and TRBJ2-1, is EPEVTQTPSHQVTQMGQEVILRCVPISNHLYFYWYRQILGQKVEFLVSFYNNEISEKSEIFDDQFSVERPDGSNFTLKIRSTKLEDSAMYFCASSEKPSASEQFFGPGTRLTVL.

DNA of the CDR3: TGTGCCAGCAGCTATTTTAAGGAGACCCAGTACTTC. Its protein product is CASSYFKETQYF. The V call is TRBV7-6, the J call TRBJ2-5; D gene uncertain. Trimming removed 4 bases from V and 5 bases from J, with 8 bases in between. In germline, CDR1 is SGHVS, CDR2 FNYEAQ. The CDR3 extends over 12 amino acids. Full variable domain (remainder filled in from reference TRBV7-6 and TRBJ2-5): GAGVSQSPRYKVTKRGQDVALRCDPISGHVSLYWYRQALGQGPEFLTYFNYEAQQDKSGLPNDRFSAERPEGSISTLTIQRTEQRDSAMYRCASSYFKETQYFGPGTRLLVL.

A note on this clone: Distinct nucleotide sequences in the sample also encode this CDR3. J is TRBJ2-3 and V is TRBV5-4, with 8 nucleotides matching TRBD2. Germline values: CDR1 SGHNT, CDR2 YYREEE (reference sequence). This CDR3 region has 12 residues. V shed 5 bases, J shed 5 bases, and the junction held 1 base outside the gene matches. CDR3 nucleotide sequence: TGTGCCAGCAGTCGGGGGGGAGATACGCAGTATTTT. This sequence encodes CASSRGGDTQYF.